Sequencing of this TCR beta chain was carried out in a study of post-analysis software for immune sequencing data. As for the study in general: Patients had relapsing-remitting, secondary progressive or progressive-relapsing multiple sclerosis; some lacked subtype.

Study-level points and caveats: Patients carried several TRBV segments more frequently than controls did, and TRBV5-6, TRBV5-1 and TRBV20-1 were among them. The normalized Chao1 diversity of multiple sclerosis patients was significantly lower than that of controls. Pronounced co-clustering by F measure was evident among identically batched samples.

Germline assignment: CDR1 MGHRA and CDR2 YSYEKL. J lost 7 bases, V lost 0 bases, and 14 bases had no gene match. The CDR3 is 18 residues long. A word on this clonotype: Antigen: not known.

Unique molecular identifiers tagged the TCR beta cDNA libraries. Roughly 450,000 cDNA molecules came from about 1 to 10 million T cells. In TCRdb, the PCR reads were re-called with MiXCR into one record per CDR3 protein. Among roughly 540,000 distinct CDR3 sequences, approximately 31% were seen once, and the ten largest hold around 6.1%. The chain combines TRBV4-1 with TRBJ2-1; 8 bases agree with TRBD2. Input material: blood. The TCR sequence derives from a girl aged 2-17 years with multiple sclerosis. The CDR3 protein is CASSQEGRSGGAWNEQFF. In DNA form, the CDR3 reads TGCGCCAGCAGCCAAGAAGGAAGGAGCGGGGGAGCGTGGAATGAGCAGTTCTTC.